This T cell receptor (beta chain) was sequenced in a study of radiation and T cells in renal cell carcinoma. For the study at large: Nephrectomy followed 15 Gy stereotactic body radiation by 4 weeks.

As for time point: baseline pretreatment blood. The treatment denotes: 15 Gy SBRT to primary tumor, nephrectomy 4 weeks later. The repertoire was sequenced with immunoSEQ multiplex PCR; TCRdb's copy has only in-frame clones and lacks some. The repertoire holds about 59,000 clones, with over 70% as singletons. The CDR3 consists of 15 residues. The V segment lost 5 bases and the J segment 4 bases; nucleotides outside the gene matches: 5. CDR1 is SGHTA and CDR2 is FQGTGA in the germline V gene. This chain links TRBV7-3 with TRBJ2-1; the match to TRBD1 covers 10 bases. This sample comprised blood, obtained from a patient whose treatment included radiotherapy and nephrectomy. This clonotype was sampled from a man in his fifties or sixties with renal cell carcinoma. CDR3 coding DNA: TGTGCCAGCAGCGGGGGACAGGGGAATTACAATGAGCAGTTCTTC. Protein: CASSGGQGNYNEQFF. Based on the CDR3 plus reference TRBV7-3 and TRBJ2-1, the full variable domain is GAGVSQTPSNKVTEKGKYVELRCDPISGHTALYWYRQSLGQGPEFLIYFQGTGAADDSGLPNDRFFAVRPEGSVSTLKIQRTERGDSAVYLCASSGGQGNYNEQFFGPGTRLTVL.